This TCR beta chain stems from a study of control samples from healthy donors and cancer patients. Assay: immunoSEQ multiplex PCR; the TCRdb copy retains only in-frame clones and omits some. The data hold 130,000 or so clones, with about 87% observed a single time. Germline V gene data show CDR1 as SNHLY and CDR2 as FYNNEI. CDR3 length equals 14 residues. V lost 8 bases and J 0 bases, leaving 13 bases between the germline ends. The rearrangement uses TRBV2 and TRBJ1-1; D is ambiguous. The clonotype comes from a man in his 60s in good health. Sequencing was performed on blood. The CDR3 loop reads CASGEEGLNTEAFF. Written as DNA, the CDR3 is TGTGCCAGCGGAGAAGAGGGATTGAACACTGAAGCTTTCTTT.